This T cell receptor (beta chain) was identified in a study of blood T cells in healthy people across ages. Study-level results: A strong correlation was seen between TCR beta diversity and naive T cell percentage. Unsorted PBMCs blocked a conclusive comparison of naive and antigen-experienced cells.

Investigators took 8.5 to 10 milliliters of peripheral blood from every donor. A minimum of 6 micrograms of total RNA was extracted per sample. It was with a sample-barcoded 5' primer and a J-beta primer mix that a second PCR of roughly 7 to 12 cycles was run. MiXCR was run by TCRdb on the 5' RACE reads, yielding one entry per CDR3 protein. Counted here are some 1 million distinct CDR3 sequences, under 45% occurring once; the ten biggest clones make up approximately 17%. V was trimmed by 6 bases and J by 5 bases, leaving 8 bases between them. Germline V CDR1 and CDR2: MNHEY, SMNVEV (reference sequence). The CDR3 has 12 amino acids. A note on this clonotype: What it binds is not known.

Specimen: blood. This chain uses TRBV27 with TRBJ2-1, with D unclear. The TCR sequence derives from a woman aged 60-75 years in good health. The CDR3 reads CASSSYNNEQFF. The DNA of the CDR3 is TGTGCCAGCAGCTCATACAACAATGAGCAGTTCTTC.